The 15 T cell receptor beta chains reported below all come from one sample, sequenced in a study of cytomegalovirus exposure and HLA in healthy donors. PCR amplification relied on 60 Vbeta primers (plus 13 Jbeta primers). The method was immunoSEQ multiplex PCR; TCRdb's version includes in-frame clones alone and lacks a portion of them. Among some 140,000 clones listed, less than 90% were seen once. The sample was PBMCs. These receptors were taken from a man aged 35 to 55 in good health and CMV-seronegative.

The gene calls are TRBV11-3 and TRBJ2-5; maybe TRBD2 (5 bases). The J call is uncertain, as TRBJ2-7 better fits the DNA end. This CDR3 comprises 14 residues. The V gene's germline CDR1 is SGHNT and CDR2 YENEEA. This chain's CDR3 is CASASGTNSYEQYF. CDR3 DNA: TGTGCCAGCGCGAGCGGTACGAACTCCTACGAGCAGTACTTC.

This chain uses TRBV5-1 with TRBJ2-2; 9 bases agree with TRBD2. This CDR3 spans 15 amino acids. Trimming removed 1 base from V and 6 bases from J; junction bases left unmatched: 4. Germline V gene data show CDR1 as SGHRS and CDR2 as YFSETQ. CDR3 sequence: CASSLIAGVAGELFF. The CDR3, as DNA: TGCGCCAGCAGCTTGATAGCGGGAGTGGCCGGGGAGCTGTTTTTT. The whole variable domain, remainder taken from reference TRBV5-1 and TRBJ2-2, is KAGVTQTPRYLIKTRGQQVTLSCSPISGHRSVSWYQQTPGQGLQFLFEYFSETQRNKGNFPGRFSGRQFSNSRSEMNVSTLELGDSALYLCASSLIAGVAGELFFGEGSRLTVL.

The chain has TRBV18 and TRBJ1-4; possibly TRBD1 for D (5 bases). The germline V and J ends were trimmed by 1 base and 4 bases, with 13 bases remaining between them. Germline V gene data show CDR1 as KGHSH and CDR2 as LQKENI. The length of the CDR3 is 16 residues. The CDR3 region has the DNA TGTGCCAGCTCACCACGGGCAGGGCGGAGTAATGAAAAACTGTTTTTT. This codes for CASSPRAGRSNEKLFF.

For the CDR3, the DNA is TGCGCCAGCAGCCAAGGGGAGGGGTCGCATGAAAAACTGTTTTTT. It yields the protein CASSQGEGSHEKLFF. The V gene is TRBV4-1, the J gene TRBJ1-4, with a weak D call TRBD1 (5 bases). This CDR3 has 15 residues. Germline CDR1 MGHRA, CDR2 YSYEKL. The V end was cut by 1 base, the J end by 6 bases, with 12 bases between.

This rearrangement joins TRBV9 to TRBJ1-1; D not certain. Germline CDR1 and CDR2: SGDLS and YYNGEE. The germline V and J ends were trimmed by 0 bases and 5 bases, with 8 bases remaining between them. The CDR3 contains 13 residues. DNA for the CDR3: TGTGCCAGCAGCGTAGGTAGAGGGACTGAAGCTTTCTTT. Translating it yields CASSVGRGTEAFF.

The V gene is TRBV5-1, the J gene TRBJ2-3, with D hard to call. The germline V and J ends were trimmed by 0 bases and 6 bases, with 5 bases remaining between them. There are 12 residues in the CDR3. CDR1 and CDR2 (germline): SGHRS, YFSETQ. CDR3 sequence (DNA): TGCGCCAGCAGCTTGGCCGGGGATACGCAGTATTTT. Its translation is CASSLAGDTQYF.

The genes are TRBV18 and TRBJ1-4, with TRBD1 as a possible D gene (6 bases). The CDR3 spans 17 residues. V lost 3 bases and J lost 6, with 20 bases in between. Germline CDR1 KGHSH, CDR2 LQKENI. This CDR3 is CASSPDILRDTHEKLFF. The DNA for the CDR3 is TGTGCCAGCTCACCCGACATACTCCGGGACACTCATGAAAAACTGTTTTTT.

The J gene is TRBJ2-5, the V gene TRBV7-8; 8 nucleotides match TRBD1. The CDR3 spans 13 residues. With V trimmed by 5 bases and J by 4 bases, 3 bases remained unmatched. Germline V gene lookup returns CDR1 SGHVS and CDR2 FQNEAQ. This CDR3 reads CASSPGGAETQYF. In nucleotides, the CDR3 is TGTGCCAGCAGCCCAGGGGGCGCAGAGACCCAGTACTTC.

This clone turned up a few times. V and J are TRBV29-1 and TRBJ1-1, with unresolved D. The V end lost 3 bases, the J end lost 1 base, and 3 bases lay between the germline ends. The CDR3 length is 11 residues. Germline lookup yields CDR1 SQVTM and CDR2 ANQGSEA. The CDR3 protein is CSVDRNTEAFF. For the CDR3, the DNA is TGCAGCGTTGACAGGAACACTGAAGCTTTCTTT.

The J gene is TRBJ1-3, the V gene TRBV7-6; no reliable D call. Trimming cost V 1 base and J 2 bases, with 12 bases left between them. Germline V gene lookup returns CDR1 SGHVS and CDR2 FNYEAQ. The CDR3 extends over 16 amino acids. The CDR3 region is CASSLERVSAGNTIYF. Here the CDR3 DNA reads TGTGCCAGCAGCTTAGAGCGGGTGAGCGCTGGAAACACCATATATTTT.

This clone was seen more than once but under ten times. The V and J genes are TRBV6-5 and TRBJ1-5; a possible D gene is TRBD1 (6 bases). CDR3 length: 14 amino acids. The germline CDR1 and CDR2 sequences are MNHEY and SVGAGI. Trimming left V 6 bases short and J 1 base short, with 10 bases between. As DNA, the CDR3 is TGTGCCAGCAGGGGGGGGGCAAGCAATCAGCCCCAGCATTTT. It codes for CASRGGASNQPQHF.

V is TRBV6-1 and J is TRBJ2-2; 9 positions match TRBD2. The CDR3 is 15 amino acids. V shed 5 bases and J 4 bases; nucleotides not matched to a gene: 5. Germline CDR1 reads MNHNS; CDR2 reads SASEGT. CDR3 DNA: TGTGCCAGCAGTCTCGCGGGGGGGCCCACCGGGGAGCTGTTTTTT. Its translation is CASSLAGGPTGELFF.

The J gene is TRBJ2-1, the V gene TRBV6-6; TRBD2 matches 11 bases. The germline V gene encodes CDR1 MNHNY and CDR2 SVGAGI (reference sequence). Trimming cost V 6 bases and J 6 bases; bases outside gene matches: 7. This CDR3 has 15 residues. Written as DNA, the CDR3 is TGTGCCAGCAGGGAGCCGGGACTAGCGGCCAATGAGCAGTTCTTC. Protein sequence: CASREPGLAANEQFF.

This sequence joins TRBV2 and TRBJ2-5; 9 bases are shared with TRBD1. TRBJ2-7 matches the DNA end more closely, so the J call is doubtful. Germline V CDR1 and CDR2: SNHLY, FYNNEI. The CDR3 totals 16 residues. CDR3: CASSDPTGGASYEQYF. The CDR3 DNA sequence: TGTGCCAGCAGTGACCCGACAGGGGGTGCCTCCTACGAGCAGTACTTC.

This clone was seen only a few times. This chain uses TRBV9 with TRBJ2-7, with 8 bases aligning to TRBD2. The CDR3 has 16 amino acids. Unmatched junction bases numbered 10, after V lost 3 bases and J lost 2 bases. Germline V gene sequence: CDR1 SGDLS, CDR2 YYNGEE. The CDR3 loop reads CASSAPPDGGAYEQYF. CDR3 coding DNA: TGTGCCAGCAGCGCCCCCCCCGACGGGGGGGCCTACGAGCAGTACTTC.